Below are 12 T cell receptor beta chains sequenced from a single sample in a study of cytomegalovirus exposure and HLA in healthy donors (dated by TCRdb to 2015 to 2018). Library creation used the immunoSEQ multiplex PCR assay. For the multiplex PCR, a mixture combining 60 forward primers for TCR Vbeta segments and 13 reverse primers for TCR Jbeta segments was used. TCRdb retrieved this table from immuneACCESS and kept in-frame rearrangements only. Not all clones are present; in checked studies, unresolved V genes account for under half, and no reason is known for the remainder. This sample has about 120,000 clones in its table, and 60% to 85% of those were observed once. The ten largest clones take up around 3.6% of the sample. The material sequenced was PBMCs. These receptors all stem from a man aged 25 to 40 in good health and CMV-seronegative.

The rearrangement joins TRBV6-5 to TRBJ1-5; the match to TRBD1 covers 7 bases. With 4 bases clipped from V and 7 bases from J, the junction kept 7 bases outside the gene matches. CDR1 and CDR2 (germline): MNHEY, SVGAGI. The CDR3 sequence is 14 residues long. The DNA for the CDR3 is TGTGCCAGCAGTTTCGCGGCAGGGGGACAGCCCCAGCATTTT. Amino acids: CASSFAAGGQPQHF.

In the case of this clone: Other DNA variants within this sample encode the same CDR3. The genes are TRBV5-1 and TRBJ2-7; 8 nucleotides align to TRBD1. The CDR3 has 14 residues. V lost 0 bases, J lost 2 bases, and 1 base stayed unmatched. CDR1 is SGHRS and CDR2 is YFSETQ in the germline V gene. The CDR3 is CASSLGQGPYEQYF. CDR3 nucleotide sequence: TGCGCCAGCAGCTTGGGACAGGGGCCCTACGAGCAGTACTTC.

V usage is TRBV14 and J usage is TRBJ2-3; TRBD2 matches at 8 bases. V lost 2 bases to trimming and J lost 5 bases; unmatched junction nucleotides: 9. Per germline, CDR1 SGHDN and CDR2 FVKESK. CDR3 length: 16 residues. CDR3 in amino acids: CASSQLTFRGGDTQYF. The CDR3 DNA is TGTGCCAGCAGCCAACTCACTTTCCGGGGGGGAGATACGCAGTATTTT.

The CDR3 region is CASSLGEGANGYTF. The CDR3 region has the DNA TGTGCCAGCAGCCTTGGGGAGGGAGCGAATGGCTACACCTTC. The chain combines TRBV9 with TRBJ1-2, with D uncertain. The germline gives CDR1 SGDLS, CDR2 YYNGEE. Trimming cost V 4 bases and J 6 bases, with 16 bases left between them. The CDR3 sequence is 14 residues long.

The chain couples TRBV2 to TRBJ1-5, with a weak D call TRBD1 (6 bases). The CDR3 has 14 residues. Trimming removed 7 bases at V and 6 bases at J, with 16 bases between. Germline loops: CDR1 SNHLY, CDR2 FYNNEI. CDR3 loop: CASKGYREGQPQHF. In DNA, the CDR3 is TGTGCCAGCAAGGGATACAGGGAGGGTCAGCCCCAGCATTTT.

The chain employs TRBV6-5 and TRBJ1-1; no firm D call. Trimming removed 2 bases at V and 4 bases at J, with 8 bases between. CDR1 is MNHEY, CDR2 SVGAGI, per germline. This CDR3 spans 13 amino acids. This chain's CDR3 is CASSYVPGTEAFF. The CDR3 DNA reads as TGTGCCAGCAGTTACGTCCCGGGCACTGAAGCTTTCTTT.

For the CDR3, the DNA is TGTGCCAGCAGGAAGGGGGTCGGGGCCAACGTCCTGACTTTC. It yields the protein CASRKGVGANVLTF. The chain employs TRBV6-5 and TRBJ2-6; D may be TRBD1 (6 bases). The CDR3 runs 14 residues. With 6 bases removed from V and 4 bases from J, the gap between germline ends came to 10 bases. CDR1 MNHEY and CDR2 SVGAGI come from the germline V gene.

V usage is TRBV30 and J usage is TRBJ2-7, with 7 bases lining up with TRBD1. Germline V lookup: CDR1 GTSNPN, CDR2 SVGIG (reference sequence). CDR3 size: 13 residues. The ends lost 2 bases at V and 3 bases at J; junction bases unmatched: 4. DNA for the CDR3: TGTGCCTGGAGTCAGACAGGGATCTACGAGCAGTACTTC. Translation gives CAWSQTGIYEQYF.

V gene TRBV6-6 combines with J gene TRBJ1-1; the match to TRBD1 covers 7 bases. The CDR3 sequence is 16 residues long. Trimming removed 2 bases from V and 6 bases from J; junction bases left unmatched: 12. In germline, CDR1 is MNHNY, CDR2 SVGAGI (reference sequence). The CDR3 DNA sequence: TGTGCCAGCAGTTACATGGGGTCCCGGGACAGCGCTGAAGCTTTCTTT. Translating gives CASSYMGSRDSAEAFF.

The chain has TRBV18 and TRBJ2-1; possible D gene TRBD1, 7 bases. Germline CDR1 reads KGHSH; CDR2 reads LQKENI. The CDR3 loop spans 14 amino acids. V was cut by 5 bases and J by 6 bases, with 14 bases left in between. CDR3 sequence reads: CASSNQGGGNEQFF. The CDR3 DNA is TGTGCCAGCTCAAACCAGGGGGGAGGCAATGAGCAGTTCTTC.

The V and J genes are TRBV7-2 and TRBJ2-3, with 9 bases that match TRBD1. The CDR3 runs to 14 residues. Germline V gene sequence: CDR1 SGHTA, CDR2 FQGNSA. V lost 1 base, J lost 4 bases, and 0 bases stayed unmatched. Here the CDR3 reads CASSLGDRADTQYF. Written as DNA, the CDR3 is TGTGCCAGCAGCTTAGGGGACAGGGCAGATACGCAGTATTTT.

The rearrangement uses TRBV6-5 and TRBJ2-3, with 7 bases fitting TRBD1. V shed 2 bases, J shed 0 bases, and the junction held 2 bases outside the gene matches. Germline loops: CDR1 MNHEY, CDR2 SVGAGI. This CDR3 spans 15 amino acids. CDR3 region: CASSYRDSSTDTQYF. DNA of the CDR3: TGTGCCAGCAGTTACCGGGACAGCAGCACAGATACGCAGTATTTT.